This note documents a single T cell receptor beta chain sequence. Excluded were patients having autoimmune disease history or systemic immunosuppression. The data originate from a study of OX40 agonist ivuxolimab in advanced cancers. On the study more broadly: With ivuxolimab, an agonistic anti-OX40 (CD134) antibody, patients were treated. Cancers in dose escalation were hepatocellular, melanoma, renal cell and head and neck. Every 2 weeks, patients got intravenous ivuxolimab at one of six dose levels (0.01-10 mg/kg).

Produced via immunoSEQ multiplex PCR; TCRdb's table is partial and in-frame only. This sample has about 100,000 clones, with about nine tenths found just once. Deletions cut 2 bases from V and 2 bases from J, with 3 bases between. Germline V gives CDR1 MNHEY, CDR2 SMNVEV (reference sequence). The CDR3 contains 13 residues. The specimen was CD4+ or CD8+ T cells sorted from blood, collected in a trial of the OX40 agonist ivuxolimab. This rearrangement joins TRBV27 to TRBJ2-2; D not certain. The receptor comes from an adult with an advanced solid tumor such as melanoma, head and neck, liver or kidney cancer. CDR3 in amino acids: CASSLRNTGELFF. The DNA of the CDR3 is TGTGCCAGCAGTTTAAGAAACACCGGGGAGCTGTTTTTT.